This T cell receptor beta chain was identified in a study of blood T cell repertoires in COVID-19 (dated by TCRdb to about 2020). With respect to the entire study: The collaborator samples originated in the United States, Italy and Spain and spanned the acute and convalescent phases of COVID-19. Deeply sampled blood TCRbeta repertoires from subjects exposed to, actively infected with, or recovered from COVID-19 were included in the dataset. The samples were drawn from two sources: the first 160 participants of the ongoing ImmuneRACE study, and 1,200 or so subjects contributed by 6 global collaborators. Sample metadata almost always included a de-identified subject ID, COVID-19 status, age in years and sex. Where HLA class I and class II types were available, the types were taken from metadata supplied by the sample provider, not from assay-based typing. The repertoires were released in a freely available public database intended as a resource for research on the immune response to SARS-CoV-2. The prospective study material was composed of cDNA or gDNA derived from T cells, B-cell-depleted T cells, or PBMCs.

Results and caveats for the whole study, not just this receptor: The quantity of clinical and demographic metadata differed by source and by participant and was supplied without curation.

TCRbeta CDR3 regions were amplified from genomic DNA using the immunoSEQ Assay, a bias-controlled multiplex PCR. In the source study's methods: The number of nucleated cells in each sample was estimated by amplification of reference gene primers within the assay. To quantify the absolute abundance of each unique TCRbeta CDR3 rearrangement, sequence reads were collapsed and filtered. For each sample, productive Simpson clonality was calculated as the square root of Simpson's diversity index over productive rearrangements. TCRdb carries this immuneACCESS record with in-frame sequences only. Its versions omit some clonotypes, under half of them owing to an unresolved V gene in the studies checked, with the rest unexplained. Clone size and V and J calls were adopted from that table, with D and trimming inferred from the DNA. The sample includes tens of thousands of clones, with 70% to 85% observed a single time. The top ten constitute about two fifths of the sample.

Collaborating institutions collected whole blood in K2EDTA tubes following their own protocols. For TCRbeta analysis, collaborators shipped samples as frozen whole blood, isolated PBMCs, or DNA extracted from either of those sample types. As regards this clone: The antigen it binds to is not known. Base-call qualities are not available, and no considerably larger clone is one nucleotide away.

CDR1 LGHDT and CDR2 YNNKEL are derived from the germline V gene (reference sequence). The CDR3, from cysteine to phenylalanine, totals 14 residues. Of the read, only the CDR3 DNA is kept; its 42 bases are in frame from base 1. A distance of 15 bases separates the germline ends of V and J, which lose 5 bases and 5 bases respectively. This receptor was identified in an elderly woman with acute or convalescent COVID-19. Recombination connected TRBV3-1 (or the pseudogene TRBV3-2) to TRBJ2-5, with a weak D call of TRBD2 (5 bases match). The source material was peripheral blood. The CDR3 region has the sequence CASSSRGFAETQYF. The bases read TGTGCCAGCAGCAGTCGGGGTTTCGCGGAGACCCAGTACTTC.